These 16 T cell receptor beta chains originate from one sample sequenced in a study of blood T cell repertoires in COVID-19. Generated by immunoSEQ multiplex PCR, the TCRdb table keeps only in-frame clones and is missing some. The sample shows roughly 440,000 clones, about 91% of them seen only once. Sample: peripheral blood. The source is a woman in her 50s with COVID-19, enrolled during active disease.

This clone appeared a single time. The chain recombines TRBV30 with TRBJ2-1, with 10 bases identical to TRBD2. Germline V gene sequence: CDR1 GTSNPN, CDR2 SVGIG (reference sequence). Losses at the gene ends were 5 bases for V and 6 bases for J; bases not matched to a gene: 10. The CDR3 sequence is 15 residues long. CDR3 DNA: TGTGCCTGGGGTCCAAAGCGGGGGGGCGGCAATGAGCAGTTCTTC. It yields the protein CAWGPKRGGGNEQFF.

The chain employs TRBV19 and TRBJ2-1, with 7 bases matching TRBD1. The CDR3 loop spans 14 amino acids. V gave up 3 bases and J gave up 3 bases; unmatched junction bases: 2. From germline, CDR1 is LNHDA and CDR2 SQIVND (reference sequence). For the CDR3, the DNA is TGTGCCAGTAGTATGCAGGGGGTCTACAATGAGCAGTTCTTC. It specifies CASSMQGVYNEQFF.

In this sample, this clone turned up once. V and J are TRBV9 and TRBJ1-4, with 7 bases fitting TRBD1. The CDR3 consists of 16 residues. Germline CDR1 is SGDLS and CDR2 is YYNGEE. Trimming at V came to 0 bases and at J to 3 bases, leaving 5 bases not matched to a gene. CDR3 DNA sequence: TGTGCCAGCAGCGTAGCTAGAGGGGGCCCTAATGAAAAACTGTTTTTT. Translated: CASSVARGGPNEKLFF. Full variable domain (missing parts from reference TRBV9 and TRBJ1-4): DSGVTQTPKHLITATGQRVTLRCSPRSGDLSVYWYQQSLDQGLQFLIQYYNGEERAKGNILERFSAQQFPDLHSELNLSSLELGDSALYFCASSVARGGPNEKLFFGSGTQLSVL.

CDR3 in amino acids: CASSIIGPARGNYGYTF. Written as DNA, the CDR3 is TGTGCCAGTAGTATAATAGGGCCGGCAAGAGGGAACTATGGCTACACCTTC. The V call is TRBV19, the J call TRBJ1-2, with D uncertain. Trimming removed 2 bases at V and 2 bases at J, with 18 bases between. CDR1 and CDR2 (germline): LNHDA, SQIVND (reference sequence). The CDR3 runs 17 residues.

The chain links TRBV3-1 (or the pseudogene TRBV3-2) to TRBJ2-1; 8 bases align to TRBD1. The CDR3 sequence is 17 residues long. Per germline, CDR1 LGHDT and CDR2 YNNKEL (reference sequence). Trimming cost V 6 bases and J 10 bases; bases outside gene matches: 20. In DNA form, the CDR3 reads TGTGCCAGCAGTCCACCCCGGGACAGGAGGTTCAATTGGGAGCAGTTCTTC. Translated, it gives CASSPPRDRRFNWEQFF.

The rearrangement links TRBV16 to TRBJ1-2; D is possibly TRBD1 (5 bases). Germline loops: CDR1 KGHSY, CDR2 FQNENV. This CDR3 has 15 residues. V lost 4 bases and J 3 bases, leaving 15 bases between the germline ends. CDR3 DNA sequence: TGTGCCAGCAGCCGCCCCGGGACTACGGACTATGGCTACACCTTC. This translates into CASSRPGTTDYGYTF.

The chain recombines TRBV4-1 with TRBJ2-3; no reliable D call. Germline V gives CDR1 MGHRA, CDR2 YSYEKL. CDR3 length: 16 amino acids. V lost 1 base and J lost 2, with 13 bases in between. The CDR3 loop is CASSQASPGDTDTQYF. The CDR3 DNA reads TGCGCCAGCAGCCAAGCATCGCCTGGAGACACAGATACGCAGTATTTT.

This sequence joins TRBV28 and TRBJ1-1, with 7 bases fitting TRBD1. CDR3 length equals 14 residues. CDR1 MDHEN and CDR2 SYDVKM come from the germline V gene. Losses at the gene ends were 7 bases for V and 0 bases for J; bases not matched to a gene: 5. CDR3 DNA sequence: TGTGCCAGCATACCCGGGACAGTGAACACTGAAGCTTTCTTT. Residues: CASIPGTVNTEAFF. Combining the CDR3 with reference TRBV28 and TRBJ1-1 gives the whole variable domain DVKVTQSSRYLVKRTGEKVFLECVQDMDHENMFWYRQDPGLGLRLIYFSYDVKMKEKGDIPEGYSVSREKKERFSLILESASTNQTSMYLCASIPGTVNTEAFFGQGTRLTVV.

The chain couples TRBV9 to TRBJ2-3; 9 bases are a match to TRBD2. J gave up 7 bases and V 3 bases, and 9 bases lay outside the gene matches. Germline V lookup: CDR1 SGDLS, CDR2 YYNGEE. The CDR3 loop spans 15 amino acids. The CDR3 spells CASSGPGLAPNTQYF. CDR3 DNA sequence: TGTGCCAGCAGCGGACCGGGACTAGCCCCAAATACGCAGTATTTT.

The rearrangement joins TRBV3-1 (or the pseudogene TRBV3-2) to TRBJ2-3; 8 bases line up with TRBD2. The CDR3 covers 17 residues. V dropped 4 bases and J dropped 1; count of bases not matched to a gene: 10. CDR1 LGHDT and CDR2 YNNKEL come from the germline V gene (reference sequence). The CDR3 is CASSPRYGSGGTDTQYF. The CDR3 DNA reads TGTGCCAGCAGCCCCAGGTACGGTAGCGGGGGCACAGATACGCAGTATTTT.

In this sample, this clone turned up many times. This rearrangement joins TRBV5-5 to TRBJ1-1, with D possibly being TRBD1 (6 bases). The germline CDR1 and CDR2 sequences are SGHKS and YYEKEE (reference sequence). The CDR3 has 14 amino acids. Trimming stripped 2 bases from V and 4 bases from J, with 12 bases between. The CDR3 DNA sequence: TGTGCCAGCAGCTTTCAATCCAGGGGCACTGAAGCTTTCTTT. Protein sequence: CASSFQSRGTEAFF.

In its sample, this clone was seen a few times. The chain employs TRBV5-4 and TRBJ1-3; D not resolved. Trimming removed 1 base at V and 1 base at J, with 6 bases between. The germline V gene encodes CDR1 SGHNT and CDR2 YYREEE (reference sequence). The length of the CDR3 is 14 residues. The CDR3 here is CASSLRESGNTIYF. The CDR3 DNA reads TGTGCCAGCAGCTTGAGGGAGTCTGGAAACACCATATATTTT.

This clone occurred once. This chain connects TRBV6-5 to TRBJ1-2; the D gene is possibly TRBD1 (5 bases). This CDR3 region has 14 residues. The V end lost 0 bases, the J end lost 6 bases, and 11 bases lay between the germline ends. CDR1 is MNHEY, CDR2 SVGAGI, per germline. The DNA for the CDR3 is TGTGCCAGCAGTTACTCGGGCAGGGATAATGGCTACACCTTC. Protein product: CASSYSGRDNGYTF.

CDR3 DNA: TGCGCCAGCAGCTTGCCGCAGGGGGCGGATGGCTACACCTTC. The encoded protein is CASSLPQGADGYTF. J is TRBJ1-2 and V is TRBV5-1; TRBD1 matches 8 bases. The CDR3 has 14 residues. The V segment lost 1 base and the J segment 6 bases; nucleotides outside the gene matches: 5. CDR1 and CDR2 from the germline V gene are SGHRS and YFSETQ. Full variable domain (outside the CDR3, taken from reference TRBV5-1 and TRBJ1-2): KAGVTQTPRYLIKTRGQQVTLSCSPISGHRSVSWYQQTPGQGLQFLFEYFSETQRNKGNFPGRFSGRQFSNSRSEMNVSTLELGDSALYLCASSLPQGADGYTFGSGTRLTVV.

The chain combines TRBV2 with TRBJ2-3; tentative D call: TRBD2 (5 bases). Trimming took 6 bases from V and 0 from J, leaving 13 bases between them. The CDR3 consists of 15 residues. CDR1 SNHLY and CDR2 FYNNEI come from the germline V gene. For the CDR3, the DNA is TGTGCCAGCAGCGGACTGGCTGGAAGCACAGATACGCAGTATTTT. Translated: CASSGLAGSTDTQYF.

The chain has TRBV4-1 and TRBJ1-4; D is unclear. V was cut by 2 bases and J by 1 base, with 8 bases left in between. This CDR3 spans 15 amino acids. Germline lookup yields CDR1 MGHRA and CDR2 YSYEKL. As DNA, the CDR3 is TGCGCCAGCAGCCAACGATTACAAACTAATGAAAAACTGTTTTTT. Its translation: CASSQRLQTNEKLFF.